One sample yielded the 2 T cell receptor beta chains listed below, sequenced in a study of shared clonotypes between healthy human individuals. The assay was immunoSEQ multiplex PCR, and TCRdb's table has in-frame clones only and misses some. Of about 530,000 clones listed, roughly 85% are singletons. The sequencing sample was made of PBMCs. Receptors were obtained from a woman aged 40-49 years in good health. Some clones in this sample may be carry-over from other donors' samples.

CDR3 region: CASSFRTSGSNPDTQYF. CDR3 bases: TGCGCCAGCAGCTTCCGGACTAGCGGGAGTAACCCAGATACGCAGTATTTT. The genes are TRBV4-1 and TRBJ2-3; 13 nucleotides align to TRBD2. This CDR3 contains 17 residues. Germline CDR1 reads MGHRA; CDR2 reads YSYEKL. V gave up 5 bases and J gave up 4 bases; unmatched junction bases: 9.

The chain recombines TRBV28 with TRBJ2-3; tentatively, D is TRBD1 or TRBD2 (5 bases each). The CDR3 loop spans 16 amino acids. The V gene's germline CDR1 is MDHEN and CDR2 SYDVKM. The V gene lost 3 bases and the J gene lost 1 base, with 14 bases spanning the gap. This CDR3 is CASSFGGAPRTDTQYF. The CDR3 nucleotides are TGTGCCAGCAGTTTTGGGGGAGCCCCGCGCACAGATACGCAGTATTTT.